This TCR beta chain was sequenced during a study of vaccination effects on CD4 cells after COVID-19. This CDR3 has 15 residues. V was clipped by 0 bases and J by 0 bases, with 7 bases between them. Germline V gene lookup returns CDR1 SGDLS and CDR2 YYNGEE. ViraFEST assay sequencing came after antigen-specific CD4+ T cells were expanded with viral peptide pools. Investigators separated out CD4+ T cells once more than nine days of culture had passed. Having tested negative for nucleocapsid antibodies, the vaccine recipients showed no prior SARS-CoV-2 infection. IL-2 at about 10 IU/ml and peptides at roughly 9.6 ug/ml were added to cultured PBMC, a few million per well. IL-2 medium took the place of half the medium on both days 3 and 7. Clones were read by immunoSEQ multiplex PCR, and TCRdb kept only the in-frame ones, dropping some. The sample has roughly 20,000 clones; under 85% are singletons. As for this clone: Its specificity is not known.

General study points: Marked contraction was observed in infection-induced and vaccine-induced clones late after vaccination. In healthy vaccinees, only 1 of 255 vaccine-induced clones cross-reacted with common cold coronaviruses.

The clonotype comes from a human donor who received a COVID-19 vaccine. The sequences come from CD4+ T cells from PBMCs cultured with HCoV-NL63 spike peptides, collected before COVID-19 vaccination. The V call is TRBV9, the J call TRBJ2-1, with D unclear. CDR3 loop: CASSVGGNSYNEQFF. The CDR3 DNA follows: TGTGCCAGCAGCGTAGGTGGGAACTCCTACAATGAGCAGTTCTTC. The whole variable domain, remainder taken from reference TRBV9 and TRBJ2-1, is DSGVTQTPKHLITATGQRVTLRCSPRSGDLSVYWYQQSLDQGLQFLIQYYNGEERAKGNILERFSAQQFPDLHSELNLSSLELGDSALYFCASSVGGNSYNEQFFGPGTRLTVL.